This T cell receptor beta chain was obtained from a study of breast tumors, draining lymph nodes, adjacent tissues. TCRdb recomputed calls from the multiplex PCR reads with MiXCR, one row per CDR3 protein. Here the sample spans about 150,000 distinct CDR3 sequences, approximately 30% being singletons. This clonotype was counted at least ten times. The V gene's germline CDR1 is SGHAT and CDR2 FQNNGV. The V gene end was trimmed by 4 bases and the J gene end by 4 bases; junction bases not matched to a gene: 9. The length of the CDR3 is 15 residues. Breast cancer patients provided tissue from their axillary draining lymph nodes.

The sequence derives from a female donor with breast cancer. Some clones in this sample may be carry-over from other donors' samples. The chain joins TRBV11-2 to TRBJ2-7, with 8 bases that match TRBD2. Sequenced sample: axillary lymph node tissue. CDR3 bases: TGTGCCAGCAGCTCGGGGGCGGGGGGACCGTACGAGCAGTACTTC. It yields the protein CASSSGAGGPYEQYF.